The 10 T cell receptor beta chains below all came from one sample that was sequenced in a study of cytomegalovirus exposure and HLA in healthy donors. The PCR employed 60 Vbeta primers together with 13 Jbeta primers. Clones were read by immunoSEQ multiplex PCR, and TCRdb kept only the in-frame ones, dropping some. The table includes some 100,000 clones, roughly 80% detected once. Sequenced input: PBMCs. These receptors all stem from a man between 45 and 60 years old in good health and CMV-seropositive.

This clone appeared a few times. The chain employs TRBV6-1 and TRBJ1-4; D is uncertain. CDR3 length: 15 residues. Germline values: CDR1 MNHNS, CDR2 SASEGT. V was cut by 4 bases and J by 6 bases, with 15 bases left in between. The chain's CDR3 is CASSALSLAHEKLFF. The CDR3 nucleotides read TGTGCCAGCAGTGCCCTAAGCCTTGCCCATGAAAAACTGTTTTTT.

The rearrangement links TRBV5-1 to TRBJ2-4, with TRBD2 matching over 7 bases. Germline CDR1 is SGHRS and CDR2 is YFSETQ. Unmatched junction bases numbered 6, after V lost 0 bases and J lost 9 bases. The CDR3 sequence is 14 residues long. CDR3 sequence (DNA): TGCGCCAGCAGCTTGGAGGGAGGGCCTGGCATTCAGTACTTC. Residues: CASSLEGGPGIQYF.

The V call is TRBV6-5, the J call TRBJ2-5, with D uncertain. V was trimmed by 2 bases and J by 7 bases, leaving 11 bases between them. Germline lookup yields CDR1 MNHEY and CDR2 SVGAGI. The CDR3 length is 13 residues. In nucleotides, the CDR3 is TGTGCCAGCAGTTACAAGGATTCGGGGACCCAGTACTTC. As protein: CASSYKDSGTQYF.

The rearrangement links TRBV15 to TRBJ1-2, with D uncertain. This CDR3 has 16 amino acids. Trimming removed 0 bases from V and 0 bases from J, with 11 bases in between. Germline V gene data show CDR1 as LNHNV and CDR2 as YYDKDF (reference sequence). The CDR3 DNA sequence: TGTGCCACCAGCAGAGATCCAAAACAAGCTAACTATGGCTACACCTTC. Protein: CATSRDPKQANYGYTF.

This chain connects TRBV28 to TRBJ1-2; a possible D gene is TRBD1 (6 bases). Trimming pared 7 bases from V and 1 base from J, leaving 13 bases between. Germline loops: CDR1 MDHEN, CDR2 SYDVKM. The CDR3 is 14 residues long. The DNA for the CDR3 is TGTGCCAGCATCAAGGGGGGGAGTAACTATGGCTACACCTTC. This encodes CASIKGGSNYGYTF.

The chain uses TRBV27 and TRBJ2-1; 8 bases fit TRBD2. CDR1 is MNHEY and CDR2 is SMNVEV in the germline V gene (reference sequence). The CDR3 has 15 amino acids. V gave up 7 bases and J gave up 0 bases; unmatched junction bases: 5. This CDR3 is CASIRSGSSYNEQFF. DNA for the CDR3: TGTGCCAGCATCAGAAGCGGGAGCTCCTACAATGAGCAGTTCTTC.

This chain links TRBV7-9 with TRBJ1-2; D remains unclear. The CDR3 extends over 15 amino acids. The V gene's germline CDR1 is SEHNR and CDR2 FQNEAQ (reference sequence). V lost 5 bases, J lost 0 bases, and 13 bases lay in between. The CDR3 DNA reads as TGTGCCAGCAGCCCAGCCCGGGGATCTAACTATGGCTACACCTTC. Its translation is CASSPARGSNYGYTF.

This clone was counted only a few times. V gene TRBV2 combines with J gene TRBJ1-4, with 7 bases matching TRBD1. The CDR3 loop spans 15 amino acids. J lost 0 bases, V lost 6 bases, and 4 bases had no gene match. Germline loops: CDR1 SNHLY, CDR2 FYNNEI. CDR3 residues: CASRQGPSTNEKLFF. In DNA, the CDR3 is TGTGCCAGCAGACAGGGGCCATCAACTAATGAAAAACTGTTTTTT.

The chain carries TRBV7-2 and TRBJ2-4, with 9 bases identical to TRBD2. This CDR3 spans 14 amino acids. The ends lost 2 bases at V and 6 bases at J; junction bases unmatched: 2. CDR1 and CDR2 from the germline V gene are SGHTA and FQGNSA. The CDR3 DNA reads as TGTGCCAGCAGCTTAAAGACTAGCGGAAACATTCAGTACTTC. It is translated as CASSLKTSGNIQYF.

V is TRBV30 and J is TRBJ1-2, with D perhaps TRBD1 (6 bases). V lost 2 bases, J lost 12 bases, and 25 bases lay in between. The germline CDR1 and CDR2 sequences are GTSNPN and SVGIG (reference sequence). This CDR3 spans 15 amino acids. CDR3 in DNA: TGTGCCTGGAGTAAACCAGGGGCGTCAGTCTTCAGGCACACCTTC. Translation: CAWSKPGASVFRHTF.